This T cell receptor beta chain was retrieved from a study of a mutant IDH1 vaccine in newly diagnosed glioma. Study at large: Vaccinations were initiated 4-6 weeks following radiotherapy alone, or were given together with temozolomide cycles. Males made up about 62% and females approximately 40% of treated patients, whose mean age was approximately 43 years. Patients got radiotherapy, temozolomide, or both beforehand, and most got both.

Germline lookup yields CDR1 LNHDA and CDR2 SQIVND (reference sequence). The CDR3 runs to 14 residues. Specified time point: week 11, during vaccination. Each vaccine dose was 300 ug of mutant IDH1 20-mer peptide, with topical imiquimod. The study, taken as a whole, reports: Any relationship between pseudoprogression and changes in top peripheral T cell clonotypes seemed absent.

About this clone itself: The antigen is undetermined.

The assay was immunoSEQ multiplex PCR, and TCRdb's table has in-frame clones only and misses some. In the table there are roughly 48,000 clones, around 90% of which are singletons. The sequences come from PBMCs, collected from a glioma patient whose treatment included an IDH1 peptide vaccine. The chain joins TRBV19 to TRBJ2-5; 8 nucleotides line up with TRBD2. The end of the DNA is better explained by TRBJ2-7, so the J call may be wrong. This sequence was found in a man in his forties or fifties with glioma. The CDR3 nucleotides read TGTGCCAGTAACTCGGGACTAGGGGCCTACGAGCAGTACTTC. Protein product: CASNSGLGAYEQYF.